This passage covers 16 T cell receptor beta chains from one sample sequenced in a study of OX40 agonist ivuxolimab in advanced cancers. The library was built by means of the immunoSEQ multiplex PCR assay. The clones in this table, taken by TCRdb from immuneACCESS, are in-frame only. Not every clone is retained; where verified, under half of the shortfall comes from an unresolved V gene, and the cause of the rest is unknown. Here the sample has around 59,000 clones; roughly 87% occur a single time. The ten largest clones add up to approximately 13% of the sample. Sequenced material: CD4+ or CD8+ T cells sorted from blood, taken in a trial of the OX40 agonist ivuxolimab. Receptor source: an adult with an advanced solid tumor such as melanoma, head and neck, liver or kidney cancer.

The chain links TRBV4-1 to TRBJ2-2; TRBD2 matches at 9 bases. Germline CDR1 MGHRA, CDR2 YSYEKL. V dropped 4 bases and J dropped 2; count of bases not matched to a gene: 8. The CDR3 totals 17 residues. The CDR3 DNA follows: TGCGCCAGCAGCCTCCGTAGCGGGGGAAGAAACACCGGGGAGCTGTTTTTT. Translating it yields CASSLRSGGRNTGELFF.

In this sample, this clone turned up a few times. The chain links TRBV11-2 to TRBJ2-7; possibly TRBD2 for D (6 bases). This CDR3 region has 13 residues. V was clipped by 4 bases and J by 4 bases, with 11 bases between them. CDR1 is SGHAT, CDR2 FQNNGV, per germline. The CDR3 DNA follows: TGTGCCAGCAGCTGGGGGACTGAATACGAGCAGTACTTC. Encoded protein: CASSWGTEYEQYF.

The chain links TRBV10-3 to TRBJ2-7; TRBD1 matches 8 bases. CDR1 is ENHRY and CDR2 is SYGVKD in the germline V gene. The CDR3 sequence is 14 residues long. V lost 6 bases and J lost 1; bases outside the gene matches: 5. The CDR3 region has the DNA TGTGCCATCAGCGGACAGGGTGGGTCCTACGAGCAGTACGTC. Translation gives CAISGQGGSYEQYV.

The DNA of the CDR3 is TGTGCCAGCAGCTTGGAAGGGAGTAGTTTCGTCGATGAGCAGTTCTTC. Translating gives CASSLEGSSFVDEQFF. J is TRBJ2-1 and V is TRBV5-5, with D maybe TRBD2 (5 bases). Trimming stripped 0 bases from V and 8 bases from J, with 18 bases between. Germline CDR1 SGHKS, CDR2 YYEKEE (reference sequence). The CDR3 contains 16 residues. Combining the CDR3 with reference TRBV5-5 and TRBJ2-1 gives the whole variable domain DAGVTQSPTHLIKTRGQQVTLRCSPISGHKSVSWYQQVLGQGPQFIFQYYEKEERGRGNFPDRFSARQFPNYSSELNVNALLLGDSALYLCASSLEGSSFVDEQFFGPGTRLTVL.

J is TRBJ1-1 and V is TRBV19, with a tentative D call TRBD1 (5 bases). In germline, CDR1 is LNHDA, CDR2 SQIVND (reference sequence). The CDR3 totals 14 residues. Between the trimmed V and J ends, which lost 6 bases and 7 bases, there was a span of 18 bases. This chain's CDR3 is CASSMVVGGNEAFF. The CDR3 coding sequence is TGTGCCAGTAGCATGGTCGTCGGGGGTAATGAAGCTTTCTTT.

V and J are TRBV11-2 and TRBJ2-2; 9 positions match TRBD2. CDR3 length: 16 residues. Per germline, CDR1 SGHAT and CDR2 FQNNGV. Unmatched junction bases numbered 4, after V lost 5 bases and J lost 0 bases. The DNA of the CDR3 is TGTGCCAGCAGCACCTTAGCGGGAGCGAACACCGGGGAGCTGTTTTTT. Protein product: CASSTLAGANTGELFF. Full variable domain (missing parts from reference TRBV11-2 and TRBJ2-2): EAGVAQSPRYKIIEKRQSVAFWCNPISGHATLYWYQQILGQGPKLLIQFQNNGVVDDSQLPKDRFSAERLKGVDSTLKIQPAKLEDSAVYLCASSTLAGANTGELFFGEGSRLTVL.

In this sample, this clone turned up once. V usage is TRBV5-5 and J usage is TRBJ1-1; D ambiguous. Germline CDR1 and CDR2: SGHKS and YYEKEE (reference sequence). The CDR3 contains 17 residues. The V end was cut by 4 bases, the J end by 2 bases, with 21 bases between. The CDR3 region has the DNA TGTGCCAGCAGCGGATCCGACGCTTTCGGGGTTAACACTGAAGCTTTCTTT. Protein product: CASSGSDAFGVNTEAFF.

This chain's CDR3 is CSVVNRDYGYTF. Here the CDR3 DNA reads TGCAGCGTTGTTAACAGAGATTATGGCTACACCTTC. The chain uses TRBV29-1 and TRBJ1-2, with no clear D. There are 12 residues in the CDR3. Germline-derived CDR1 and CDR2 are SQVTM and ANQGSEA. V was trimmed by 4 bases and J by 5 bases, leaving 11 bases between them. Using reference TRBV29-1 and TRBJ1-2 for the parts outside the CDR3, the full variable domain is SAVISQKPSRDICQRGTSLTIQCQVDSQVTMMFWYRQQPGQSLTLIATANQGSEATYESGFVIDKFPISRPNLTFSTLTVSNMSPEDSSIYLCSVVNRDYGYTFGSGTRLTVV.

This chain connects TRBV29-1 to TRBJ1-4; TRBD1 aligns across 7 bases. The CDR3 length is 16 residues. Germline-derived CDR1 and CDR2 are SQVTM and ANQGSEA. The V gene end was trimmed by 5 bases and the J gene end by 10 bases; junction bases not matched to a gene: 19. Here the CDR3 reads CSVTPARGSGGVKLFF. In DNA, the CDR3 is TGCAGCGTTACCCCAGCCAGGGGGTCGGGAGGGGTAAAACTGTTTTTT.

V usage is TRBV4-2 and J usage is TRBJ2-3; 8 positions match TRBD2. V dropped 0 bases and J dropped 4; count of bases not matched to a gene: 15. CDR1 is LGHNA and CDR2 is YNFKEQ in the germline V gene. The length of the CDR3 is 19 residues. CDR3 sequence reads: CASSQEKGWSGLAPDTQYF. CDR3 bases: TGTGCCAGCAGCCAAGAGAAAGGTTGGAGTGGACTAGCCCCAGATACGCAGTATTTT.

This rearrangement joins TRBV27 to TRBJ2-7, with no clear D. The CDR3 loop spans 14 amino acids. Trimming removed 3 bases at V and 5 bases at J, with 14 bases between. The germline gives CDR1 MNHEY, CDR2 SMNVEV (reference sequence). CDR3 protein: CASSLAHDPDEQYF. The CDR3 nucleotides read TGTGCCAGCAGTTTGGCCCATGACCCTGACGAGCAGTACTTC.

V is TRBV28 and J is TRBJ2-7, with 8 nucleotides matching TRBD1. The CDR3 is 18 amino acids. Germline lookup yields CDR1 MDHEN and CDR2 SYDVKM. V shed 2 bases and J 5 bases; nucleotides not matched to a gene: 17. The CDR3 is CASSLPGQGAQLGDEQYF. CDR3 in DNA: TGTGCCAGCAGTTTACCTGGACAGGGTGCCCAGCTAGGGGACGAGCAGTACTTC.

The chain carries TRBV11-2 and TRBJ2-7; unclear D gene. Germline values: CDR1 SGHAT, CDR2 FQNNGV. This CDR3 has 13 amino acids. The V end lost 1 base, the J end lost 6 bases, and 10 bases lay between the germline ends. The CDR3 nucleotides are TGTGCCAGCAGCTTAGGGGGTGTCGGCGAGCAGTACGTC. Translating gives CASSLGGVGEQYV.

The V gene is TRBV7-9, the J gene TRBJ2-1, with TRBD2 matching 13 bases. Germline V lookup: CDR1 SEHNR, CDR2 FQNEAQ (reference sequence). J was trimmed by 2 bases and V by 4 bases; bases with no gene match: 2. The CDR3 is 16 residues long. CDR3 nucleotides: TGTGCCAGCAGCTCCGGACTAGCGGGGGCCTACAATGAGCAGTTCTTC. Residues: CASSSGLAGAYNEQFF.

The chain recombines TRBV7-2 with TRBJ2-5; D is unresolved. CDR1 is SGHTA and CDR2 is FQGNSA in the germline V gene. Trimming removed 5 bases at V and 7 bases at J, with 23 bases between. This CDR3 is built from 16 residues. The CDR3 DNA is TGTGCCAGCAGCCCTAGGGTTCAGCGCCCCTCTGGGACCCAGTACTTC. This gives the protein CASSPRVQRPSGTQYF.

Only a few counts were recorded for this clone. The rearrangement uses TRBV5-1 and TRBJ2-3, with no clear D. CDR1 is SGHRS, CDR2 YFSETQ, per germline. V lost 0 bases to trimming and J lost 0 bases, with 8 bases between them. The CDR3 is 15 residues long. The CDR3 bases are TGCGCCAGCAGCTTGGAGCTCTCGAGCACAGATACGCAGTATTTT. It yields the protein CASSLELSSTDTQYF.